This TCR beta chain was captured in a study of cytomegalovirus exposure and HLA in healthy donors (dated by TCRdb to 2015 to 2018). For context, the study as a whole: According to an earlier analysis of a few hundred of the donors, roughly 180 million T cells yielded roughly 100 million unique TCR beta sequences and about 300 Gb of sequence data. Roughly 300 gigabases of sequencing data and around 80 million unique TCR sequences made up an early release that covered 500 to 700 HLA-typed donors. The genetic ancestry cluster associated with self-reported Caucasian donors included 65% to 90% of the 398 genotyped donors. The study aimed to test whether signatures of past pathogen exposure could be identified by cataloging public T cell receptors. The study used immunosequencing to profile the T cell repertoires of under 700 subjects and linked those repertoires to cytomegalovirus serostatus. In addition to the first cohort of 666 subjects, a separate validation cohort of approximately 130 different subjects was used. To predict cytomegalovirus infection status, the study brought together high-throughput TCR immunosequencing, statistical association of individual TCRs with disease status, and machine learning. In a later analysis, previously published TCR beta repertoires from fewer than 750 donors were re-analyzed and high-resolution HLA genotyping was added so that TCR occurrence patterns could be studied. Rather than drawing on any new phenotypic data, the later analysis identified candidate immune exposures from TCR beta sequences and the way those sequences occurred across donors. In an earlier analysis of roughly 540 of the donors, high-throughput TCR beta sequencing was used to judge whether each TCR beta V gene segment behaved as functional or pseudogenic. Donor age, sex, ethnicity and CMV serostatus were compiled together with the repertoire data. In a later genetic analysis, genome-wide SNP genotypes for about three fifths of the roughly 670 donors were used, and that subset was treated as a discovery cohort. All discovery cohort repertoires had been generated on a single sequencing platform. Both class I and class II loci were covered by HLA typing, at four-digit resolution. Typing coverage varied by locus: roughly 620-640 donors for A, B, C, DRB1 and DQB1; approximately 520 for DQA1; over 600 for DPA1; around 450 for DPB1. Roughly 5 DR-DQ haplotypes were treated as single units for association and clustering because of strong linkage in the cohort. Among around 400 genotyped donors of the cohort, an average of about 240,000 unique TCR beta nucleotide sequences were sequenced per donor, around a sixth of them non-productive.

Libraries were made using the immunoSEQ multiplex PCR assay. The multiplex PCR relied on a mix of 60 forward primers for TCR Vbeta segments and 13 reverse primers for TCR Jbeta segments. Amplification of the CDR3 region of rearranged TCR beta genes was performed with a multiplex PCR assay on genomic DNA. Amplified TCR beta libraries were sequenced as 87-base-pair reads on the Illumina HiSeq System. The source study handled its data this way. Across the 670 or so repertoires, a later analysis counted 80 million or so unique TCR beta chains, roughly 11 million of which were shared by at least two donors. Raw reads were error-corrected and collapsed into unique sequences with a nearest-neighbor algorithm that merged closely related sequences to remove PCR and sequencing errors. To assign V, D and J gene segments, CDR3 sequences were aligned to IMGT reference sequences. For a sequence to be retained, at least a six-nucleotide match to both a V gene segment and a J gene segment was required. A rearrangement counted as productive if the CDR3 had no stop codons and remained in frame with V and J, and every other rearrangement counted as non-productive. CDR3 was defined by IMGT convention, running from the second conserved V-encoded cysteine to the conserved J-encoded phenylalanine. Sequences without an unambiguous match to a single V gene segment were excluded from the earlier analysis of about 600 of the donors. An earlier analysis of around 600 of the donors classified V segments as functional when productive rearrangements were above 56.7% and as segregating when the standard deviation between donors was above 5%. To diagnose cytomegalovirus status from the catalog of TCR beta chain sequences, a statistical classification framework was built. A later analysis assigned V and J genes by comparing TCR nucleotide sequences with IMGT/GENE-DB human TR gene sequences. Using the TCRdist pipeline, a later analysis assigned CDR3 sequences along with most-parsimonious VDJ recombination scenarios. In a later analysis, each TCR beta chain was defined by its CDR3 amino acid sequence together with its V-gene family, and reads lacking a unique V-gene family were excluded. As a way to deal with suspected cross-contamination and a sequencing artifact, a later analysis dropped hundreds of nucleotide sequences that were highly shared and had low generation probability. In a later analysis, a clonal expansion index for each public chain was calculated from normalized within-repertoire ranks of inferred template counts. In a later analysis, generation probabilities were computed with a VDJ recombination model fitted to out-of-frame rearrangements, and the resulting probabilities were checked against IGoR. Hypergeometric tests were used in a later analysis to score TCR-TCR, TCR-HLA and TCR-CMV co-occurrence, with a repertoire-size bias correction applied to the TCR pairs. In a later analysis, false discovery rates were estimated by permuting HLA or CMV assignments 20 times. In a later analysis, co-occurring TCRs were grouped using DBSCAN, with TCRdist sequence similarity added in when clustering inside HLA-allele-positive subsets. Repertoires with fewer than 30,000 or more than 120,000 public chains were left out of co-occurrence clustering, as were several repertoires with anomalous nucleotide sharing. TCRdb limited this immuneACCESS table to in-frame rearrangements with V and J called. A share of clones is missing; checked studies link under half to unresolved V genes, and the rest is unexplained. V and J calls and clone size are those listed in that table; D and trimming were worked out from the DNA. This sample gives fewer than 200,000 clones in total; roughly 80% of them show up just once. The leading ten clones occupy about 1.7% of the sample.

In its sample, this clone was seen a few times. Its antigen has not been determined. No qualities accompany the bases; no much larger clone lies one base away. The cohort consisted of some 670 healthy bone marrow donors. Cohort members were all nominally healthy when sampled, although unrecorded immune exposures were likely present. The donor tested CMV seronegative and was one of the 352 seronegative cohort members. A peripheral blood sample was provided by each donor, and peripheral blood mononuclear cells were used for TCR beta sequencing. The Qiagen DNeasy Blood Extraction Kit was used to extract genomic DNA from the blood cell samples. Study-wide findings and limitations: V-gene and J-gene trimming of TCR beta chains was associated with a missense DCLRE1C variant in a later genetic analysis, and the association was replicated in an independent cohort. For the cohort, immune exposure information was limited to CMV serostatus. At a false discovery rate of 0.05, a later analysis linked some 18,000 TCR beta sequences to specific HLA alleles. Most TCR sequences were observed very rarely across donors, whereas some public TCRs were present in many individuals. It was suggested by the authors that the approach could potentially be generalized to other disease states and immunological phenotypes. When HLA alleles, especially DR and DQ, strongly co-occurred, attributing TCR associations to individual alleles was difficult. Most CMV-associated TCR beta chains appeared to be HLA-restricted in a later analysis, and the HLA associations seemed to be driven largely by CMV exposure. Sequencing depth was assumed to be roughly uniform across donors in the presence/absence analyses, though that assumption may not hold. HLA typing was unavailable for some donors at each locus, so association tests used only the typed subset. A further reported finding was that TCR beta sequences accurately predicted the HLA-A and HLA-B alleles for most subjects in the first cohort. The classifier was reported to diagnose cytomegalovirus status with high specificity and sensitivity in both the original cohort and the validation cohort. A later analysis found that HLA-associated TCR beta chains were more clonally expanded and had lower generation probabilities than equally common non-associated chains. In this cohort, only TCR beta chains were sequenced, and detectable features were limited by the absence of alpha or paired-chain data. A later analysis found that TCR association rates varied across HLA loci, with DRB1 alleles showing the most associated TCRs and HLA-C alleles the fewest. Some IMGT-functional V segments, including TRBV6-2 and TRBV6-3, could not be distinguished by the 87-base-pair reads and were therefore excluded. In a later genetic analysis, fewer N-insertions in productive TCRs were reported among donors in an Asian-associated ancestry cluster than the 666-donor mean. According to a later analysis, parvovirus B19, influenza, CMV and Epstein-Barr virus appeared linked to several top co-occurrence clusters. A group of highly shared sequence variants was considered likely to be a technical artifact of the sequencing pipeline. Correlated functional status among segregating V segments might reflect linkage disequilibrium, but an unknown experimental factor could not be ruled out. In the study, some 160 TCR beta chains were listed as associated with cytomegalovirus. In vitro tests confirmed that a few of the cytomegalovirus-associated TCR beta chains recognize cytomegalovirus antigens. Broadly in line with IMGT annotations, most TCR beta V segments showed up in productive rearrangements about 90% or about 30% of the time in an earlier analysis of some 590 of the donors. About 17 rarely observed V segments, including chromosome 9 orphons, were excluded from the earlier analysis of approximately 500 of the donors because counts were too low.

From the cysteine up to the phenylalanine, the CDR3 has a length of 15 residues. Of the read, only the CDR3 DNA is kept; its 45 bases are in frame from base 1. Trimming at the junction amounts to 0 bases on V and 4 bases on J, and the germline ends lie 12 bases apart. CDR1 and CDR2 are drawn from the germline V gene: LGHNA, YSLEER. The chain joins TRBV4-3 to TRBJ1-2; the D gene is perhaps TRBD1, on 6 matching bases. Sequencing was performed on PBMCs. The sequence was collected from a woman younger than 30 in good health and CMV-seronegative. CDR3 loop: CASSQEKDSGYGYTF. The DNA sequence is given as TGCGCCAGCAGCCAAGAAAAGGACAGTGGCTATGGCTACACCTTC.